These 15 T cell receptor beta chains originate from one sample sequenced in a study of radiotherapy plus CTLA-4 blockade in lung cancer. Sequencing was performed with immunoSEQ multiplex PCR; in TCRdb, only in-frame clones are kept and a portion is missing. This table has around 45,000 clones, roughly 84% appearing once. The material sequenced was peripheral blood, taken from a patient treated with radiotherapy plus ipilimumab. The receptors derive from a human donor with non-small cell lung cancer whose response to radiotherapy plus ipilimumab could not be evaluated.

CDR3 coding DNA: TGTGCCAGCTACATAGCGTTCCCCCCCACAGATACGCAGTATTTT. This sequence encodes CASYIAFPPTDTQYF. This chain links TRBV6-5 with TRBJ2-3; possibly TRBD2 for D (5 bases). The germline V gene has CDR1 MNHEY and CDR2 SVGAGI. V lost 8 bases and J 2 bases, leaving 17 bases between the germline ends. CDR3 length: 15 residues.

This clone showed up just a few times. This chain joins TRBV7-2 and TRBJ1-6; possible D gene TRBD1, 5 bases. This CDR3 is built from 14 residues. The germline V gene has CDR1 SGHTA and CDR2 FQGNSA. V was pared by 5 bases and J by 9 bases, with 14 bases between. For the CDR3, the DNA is TGTGCCAGCAGCCGGGGGGGATTCAGTTCACCCCTCCACTTT. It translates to CASSRGGFSSPLHF.

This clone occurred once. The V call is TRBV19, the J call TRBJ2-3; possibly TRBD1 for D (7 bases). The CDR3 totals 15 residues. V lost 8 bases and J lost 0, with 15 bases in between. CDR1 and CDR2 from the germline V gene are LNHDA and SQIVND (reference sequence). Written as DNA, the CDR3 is TGTGCCAGTCGCGGGACAGCTGCTAGCACAGATACGCAGTATTTT. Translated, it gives CASRGTAASTDTQYF. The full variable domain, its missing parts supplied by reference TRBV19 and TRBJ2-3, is DGGITQSPKYLFRKEGQNVTLSCEQNLNHDAMYWYRQDPGQGLRLIYYSQIVNDFQKGDIAEGYSVSREKKESFPLTVTSAQKNPTAFYLCASRGTAASTDTQYFGPGTRLTVL.

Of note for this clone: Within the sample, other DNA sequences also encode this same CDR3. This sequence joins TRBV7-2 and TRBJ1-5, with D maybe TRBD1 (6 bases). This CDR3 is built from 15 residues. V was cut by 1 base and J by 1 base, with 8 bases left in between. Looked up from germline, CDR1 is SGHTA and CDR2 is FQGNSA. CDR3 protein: CASSLGQGSNQPQHF. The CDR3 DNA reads TGTGCCAGCAGCTTAGGTCAGGGGAGCAATCAGCCCCAGCATTTT.

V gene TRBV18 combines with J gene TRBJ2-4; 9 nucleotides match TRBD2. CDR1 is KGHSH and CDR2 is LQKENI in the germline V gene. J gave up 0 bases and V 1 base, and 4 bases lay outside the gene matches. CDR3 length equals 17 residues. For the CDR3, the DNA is TGTGCCAGCTCACCACAGGAACTAGCGGGAGCCAAAAACATTCAGTACTTC. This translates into CASSPQELAGAKNIQYF. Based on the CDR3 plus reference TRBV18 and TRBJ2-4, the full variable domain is NAGVMQNPRHLVRRRGQEARLRCSPMKGHSHVYWYRQLPEEGLKFMVYLQKENIIDESGMPKERFSAEFPKEGPSILRIQQVVRGDSAAYFCASSPQELAGAKNIQYFGAGTRLSVL.

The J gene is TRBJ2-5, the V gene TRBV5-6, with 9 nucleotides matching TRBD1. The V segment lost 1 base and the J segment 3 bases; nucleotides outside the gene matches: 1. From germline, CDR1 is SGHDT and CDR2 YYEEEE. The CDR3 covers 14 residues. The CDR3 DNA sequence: TGTGCCAGCAGCTTGACAGGGGGCAAAGAGACCCAGTACTTC. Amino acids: CASSLTGGKETQYF.

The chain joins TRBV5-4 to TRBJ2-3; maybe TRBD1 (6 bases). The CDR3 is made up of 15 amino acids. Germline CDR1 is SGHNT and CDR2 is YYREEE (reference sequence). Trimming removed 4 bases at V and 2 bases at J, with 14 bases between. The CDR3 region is CASSTDGQPTDTQYF. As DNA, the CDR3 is TGTGCCAGCAGCACCGACGGACAGCCCACAGATACGCAGTATTTT.

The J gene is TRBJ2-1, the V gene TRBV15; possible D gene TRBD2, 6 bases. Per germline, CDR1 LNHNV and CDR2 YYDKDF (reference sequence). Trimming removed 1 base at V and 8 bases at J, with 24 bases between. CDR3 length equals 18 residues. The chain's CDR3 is CATSRGGFTGPPGDEQFF. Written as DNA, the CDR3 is TGTGCCACCAGCAGAGGAGGGTTTACGGGACCCCCGGGGGATGAGCAGTTCTTC. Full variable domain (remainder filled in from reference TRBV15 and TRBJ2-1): DAMVIQNPRYQVTQFGKPVTLSCSQTLNHNVMYWYQQKSSQAPKLLFHYYDKDFNNEADTPDNFQSRRPNTSFCFLDIRSPGLGDTAMYLCATSRGGFTGPPGDEQFFGPGTRLTVL.

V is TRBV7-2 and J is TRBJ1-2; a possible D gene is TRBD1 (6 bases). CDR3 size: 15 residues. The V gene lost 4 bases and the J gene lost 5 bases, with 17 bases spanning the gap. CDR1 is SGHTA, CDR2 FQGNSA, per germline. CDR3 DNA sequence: TGTGCCAGCAGCTCTGTTCCCGGGACAAGTTATGGCTACACCTTC. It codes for CASSSVPGTSYGYTF.

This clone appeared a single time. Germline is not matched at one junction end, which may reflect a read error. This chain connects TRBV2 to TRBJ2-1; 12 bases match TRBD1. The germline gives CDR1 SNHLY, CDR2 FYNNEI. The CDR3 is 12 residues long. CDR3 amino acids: CASSGGGTGGIF. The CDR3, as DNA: TGTGCCAGCAGTGGGGGGGGGACAGGGGGCATCTTC.

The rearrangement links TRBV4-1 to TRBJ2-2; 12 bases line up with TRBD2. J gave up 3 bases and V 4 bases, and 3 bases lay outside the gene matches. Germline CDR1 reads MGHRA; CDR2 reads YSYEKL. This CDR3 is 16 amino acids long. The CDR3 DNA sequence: TGCGCCAGCAGCCCTAGCGGGAGGGGCGACACCGGGGAGCTGTTTTTT. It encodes CASSPSGRGDTGELFF.

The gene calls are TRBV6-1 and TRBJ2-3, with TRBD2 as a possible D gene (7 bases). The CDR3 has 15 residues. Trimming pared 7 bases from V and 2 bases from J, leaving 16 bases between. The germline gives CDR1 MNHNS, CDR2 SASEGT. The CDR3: CASTLGGGYTDTQYF. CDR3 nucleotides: TGTGCCAGCACCCTCGGCGGGGGCTACACAGATACGCAGTATTTT.

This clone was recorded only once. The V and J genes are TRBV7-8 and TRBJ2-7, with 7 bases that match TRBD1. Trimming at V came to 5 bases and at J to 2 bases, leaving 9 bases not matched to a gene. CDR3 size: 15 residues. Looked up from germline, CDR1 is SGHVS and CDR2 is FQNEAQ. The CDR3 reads CASSGWGQLPYEQYF. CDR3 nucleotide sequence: TGTGCCAGCAGCGGGTGGGGACAGCTCCCCTACGAGCAGTACTTC.

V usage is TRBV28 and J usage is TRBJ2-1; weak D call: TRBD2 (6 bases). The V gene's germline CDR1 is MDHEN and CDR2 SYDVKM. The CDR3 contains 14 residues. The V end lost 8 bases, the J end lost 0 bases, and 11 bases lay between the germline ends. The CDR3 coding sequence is TGTGCCAGCGGGCCAGCGGGCTCCTACAATGAGCAGTTCTTC. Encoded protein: CASGPAGSYNEQFF.

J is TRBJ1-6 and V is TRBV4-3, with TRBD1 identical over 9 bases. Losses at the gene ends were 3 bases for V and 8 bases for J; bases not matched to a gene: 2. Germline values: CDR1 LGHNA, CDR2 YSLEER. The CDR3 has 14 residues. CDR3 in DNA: TGCGCCAGCAGCCACCGACAGGGGGATTCACCCCTCCACTTT. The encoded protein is CASSHRQGDSPLHF.